A selection of T cell receptor beta chains follows, all from one sample in a study of blood T cell repertoires in COVID-19. Libraries were prepared by immunoSEQ multiplex PCR; TCRdb keeps only in-frame clonotypes and omits some of them. The repertoire has about 59,000 clones, around four fifths of them found once; the top ten carry more than 11%. Sample: peripheral blood. The receptors were sampled from a woman between 65 and 79 years old with acute or convalescent COVID-19. Each CDR3 is given without its conserved first and last residue. Fields, in order: CDR3 protein, V gene.

AISTDSSGVSGSPLH,TRBV10-3
ASTTVGSQPQH,TRBV6-5
ASSPGQGHYGYT,TRBV7-3
ASSLVARERPST,TRBV7-2
ASSGRDRSSYEQY,TRBV10-2
ASSGGIDTQY,TRBV5-1
ASSYRLGGGTEAF,TRBV11-2
ASTGTSVLDTGELF,TRBV19
ASGVEAGANVLT,TRBV6-5
SERPGGTEAF,TRBV29-1
ASSIQTGTGLGDLT,TRBV19
ASSMGSQNIQY,TRBV19
AWSVDRVNSPLH,TRBV30
ASSFGTSNQPQH,TRBV7-9
ASSLLAGGPYEQF,TRBV11-3
AWSHLTGMSHQPQH,TRBV30
ASSTHADTEAF,TRBV21-1
ASSEGGGRDTGELF,TRBV6-1
ASSLYESSLGQSEKLF,TRBV5-4
ASSYSDRGFGKLF,TRBV6-5
ASTPLRGEQY,TRBV2
ATSRDPGTEAF,TRBV15
ASSPRVAGGLGDYNEQF,TRBV4-1
ASSPGGRDQPQH,TRBV18
ASSLSGGSGELF,TRBV7-9
ASSQDPGQISTDTQY,TRBV4-1
SVETSPGVQY,TRBV29-1